A selection of T cell receptor beta chains follows, all from one sample in a study of tumor and adjacent non-tumor tissue in lung cancer. TCRdb redid the calling of the multiplex PCR reads with MiXCR, one entry per CDR3 protein. The top ten hold over 15% of the sample, which has under 150,000 distinct CDR3 sequences, around 61% seen once. Material for sequencing was lung tumor tissue. Source of these receptors: a man aged 55 to 70 with small cell lung cancer. CDR3s leave out the opening cysteine and the closing phenylalanine or tryptophan.

v_call	j_call	cdr3_aa
TRBV6-5	TRBJ2-1	ASSQSGLRGDEQS
TRBV11-2	TRBJ2-1	ASSDPIRDRGYGEQF
TRBV12-3/TRBV12-4	TRBJ1-5	ASSTGIVGYQPQH
TRBV12-3/TRBV12-4	TRBJ2-2	ASSHETERPRRLF
TRBV5-1	TRBJ2-1	ASSLKALAGGSYNEQF
TRBV6-2/TRBV6-3	TRBJ2-5	ASSYPIGAETQY
TRBV6-5	TRBJ2-1	ASSPGLENEQF
TRBV20-1	TRBJ2-1	SAYGKYNEQF
TRBV6-5	TRBJ2-5	ANRDRGRENQY
TRBV14	TRBJ1-1	ASSQVGGLGTEAS
TRBV6-5	TRBJ2-1	ASDRQGSYNEQF
TRBV12-3/TRBV12-4	TRBJ2-1	VSSLARGKSYNEQF
TRBV11-3	TRBJ2-7	ASSPGLSIYEQY
TRBV5-4	TRBJ2-7	ANSLSYGQGPYDQY
TRBV10-3	TRBJ2-7	AISDRAGVGEQY